These 19 T cell receptor beta chains originate from one sample sequenced in a study of CD8+CD57+ T cells in acquired aplastic anemia. The use of genomic DNA as template underpinned the TCR beta VDJ and CDR3 profiling. TCRdb re-called the reads with MiXCR, one entry per CDR3 protein. The sample includes some 170,000 distinct CDR3 sequences, around 50% of them seen just once. Previously, flow cytometry had revealed CD8+CD57+ cell expansion in the patients chosen for sequencing. Material: sorted CD4+, CD8+, or CD8+CD57+ T cells (not recorded which) from PBMCs. The receptors derive from a human donor with aplastic anemia.

V is TRBV20-1 and J is TRBJ2-6; D remains unclear. Germline assignment: CDR1 DFQATT and CDR2 SNEGSKA (reference sequence). The CDR3 contains 15 residues. V dropped 0 bases and J dropped 2 bases, with 8 bases sitting between them. The CDR3, as DNA: TGCAGTGCTAGAGATGGGTTAGCTGGGGCCAACGTCCTGACTTTC. Translating gives CSARDGLAGANVLTF.

This clonotype was counted at least ten times. This sequence joins TRBV6-1 and TRBJ2-2; no firm D call. With 1 base removed from V and 4 bases from J, the gap between germline ends came to 7 bases. CDR3 length: 14 residues. From germline, CDR1 is MNHNS and CDR2 SASEGT. The CDR3 protein is CASSEVAVTGELFF. The CDR3 DNA follows: TGTGCCAGCAGTGAAGTGGCTGTCACCGGGGAGCTGTTTTTT.

The table lists this clonotype with a few counts. The V gene is TRBV20-1, the J gene TRBJ2-7, with D tentatively TRBD1 or TRBD2 (5 bases each). The CDR3 contains 13 residues. Germline V gives CDR1 DFQATT, CDR2 SNEGSKA (reference sequence). The V end was cut by 3 bases, the J end by 2 bases, with 11 bases between. CDR3 sequence reads: CSARGTGPYEQYF. The CDR3 DNA reads TGCAGTGCTAGGGGGACGGGACCCTACGAGCAGTACTTC.

The chain uses TRBV10-1 and TRBJ2-2, with 8 bases lining up with TRBD2. CDR1 and CDR2 from the germline V gene are WNHNN and SYGVQD (reference sequence). CDR3 length equals 17 residues. Trimming at V came to 4 bases and at J to 2 bases, leaving 9 bases not matched to a gene. Here the CDR3 reads CASSVLKSGGNTGELFF. The CDR3 DNA reads as TGCGCCAGCAGTGTCCTCAAGAGCGGGGGAAACACCGGGGAGCTGTTTTTT.

In its sample, this clonotype was seen once. The genes are TRBV20-1 and TRBJ2-3, with 14 positions matching TRBD2. The CDR3 has 17 amino acids. The junction had 11 bases not matched to a gene; V was cut back by 0 bases and J by 9 bases. Looked up from germline, CDR1 is DFQATT and CDR2 is SNEGSKA (reference sequence). This CDR3 reads CSARDGRLAGGRETQYF. The CDR3 DNA is TGCAGTGCTAGAGATGGCCGACTAGCGGGGGGGCGGGAGACGCAGTATTTT.

There are many counts of this clonotype. The chain joins TRBV6-2 or TRBV6-3 to TRBJ2-3; D is unclear. The V and J ends lost 7 bases and 0 bases respectively, with 5 bases between them. Germline V gene lookup returns CDR1 MNHEY and CDR2 SVGEGT. The CDR3 runs 12 residues. For the CDR3, the DNA is TGTGCCAGCACTTCCAGCACAGATACGCAGTATTTT. Amino acid sequence: CASTSSTDTQYF.

V usage is TRBV5-1 and J usage is TRBJ2-7; TRBD2 matches 9 bases. V lost 3 bases, J lost 3 bases, and 13 bases stayed unmatched. CDR1 and CDR2 from the germline V gene are SGHRS and YFSETQ. The CDR3 spans 17 residues. The CDR3 loop is CASSSPQVGGGDYEQYF. The CDR3 bases are TGCGCCAGCAGCTCACCTCAGGTGGGCGGGGGGGACTACGAGCAGTACTTC. Full variable domain (missing parts from reference TRBV5-1 and TRBJ2-7): KAGVTQTPRYLIKTRGQQVTLSCSPISGHRSVSWYQQTPGQGLQFLFEYFSETQRNKGNFPGRFSGRQFSNSRSEMNVSTLELGDSALYLCASSSPQVGGGDYEQYFGPGTRLTVT.

A note on this clonotype: Being one base from a much bigger clone, this may be a read error. In this CDR3 the conserved last residue, phenylalanine or tryptophan, is missing, so a read error is likely. V gene TRBV6-1 combines with J gene TRBJ1-2; D not resolved. Germline V lookup: CDR1 MNHNS, CDR2 SASEGT. The V end was cut by 7 bases, the J end by 2 bases, with 11 bases between. The CDR3 spans 13 residues. For the CDR3, the DNA is TGTGCCAGCAAAAAGGGAGGCAACTATGGCTACACCCTC. Translated: CASKKGGNYGYTL.

The CDR3 DNA is TGTGCCAGCAGCTTAGCGCGTGGGTCAGCGCAGCCCCAGCATTTT. Protein sequence: CASSLARGSAQPQHF. The V gene is TRBV7-2, the J gene TRBJ1-5; D call uncertain. The CDR3 spans 15 residues. Germline V lookup: CDR1 SGHTA, CDR2 FQGNSA. Trimming removed 0 bases from V and 7 bases from J, with 13 bases in between.

The chain combines TRBV5-4 with TRBJ2-7, with a possible D match to TRBD1 (6 bases). V gave up 5 bases and J gave up 0 bases, with 15 bases separating them. Germline-derived CDR1 and CDR2 are SGHNT and YYREEE (reference sequence). The CDR3 totals 15 residues. The CDR3 loop is CASRYQRDTSYEQYF. The DNA for the CDR3 is TGTGCCAGCAGATACCAACGGGACACCTCCTACGAGCAGTACTTC.

J is TRBJ2-5 and V is TRBV2; TRBD1 agrees at 9 bases. CDR1 and CDR2 (germline): SNHLY, FYNNEI. Trimming cost V 4 bases and J 9 bases; bases outside gene matches: 3. The CDR3 runs to 12 residues. The CDR3 DNA is TGTGCCAGCAGTGGGACAGGGGATCCCCAGTACTTC. Translated: CASSGTGDPQYF.

This sequence joins TRBV3-1 and TRBJ2-5; no reliable D call. Trimming removed 8 bases from V and 5 bases from J, with 12 bases in between. CDR1 LGHDT and CDR2 YNNKEL come from the germline V gene (reference sequence). CDR3 length: 12 amino acids. CDR3 DNA sequence: TGTGCCAGCTCTTACGGCCCGGAGACCCAGTACTTC. Protein: CASSYGPETQYF.

The CDR3 region has the DNA TGCAGTGCTAGACCAACCATAGCAGACGCTAGCACAGATACGCAGTATTTT. This encodes CSARPTIADASTDTQYF. The J gene is TRBJ2-3, the V gene TRBV20-1; D gene uncertain. Trimming shortened V by 2 bases and J by 0 bases, and 18 bases separated the two germline ends. The CDR3 length is 17 residues. CDR1 is DFQATT, CDR2 SNEGSKA, per germline (reference sequence).

This clonotype was picked up many times. The J gene is TRBJ2-1, the V gene TRBV5-1; TRBD2 matches at 10 bases. The CDR3 has 14 amino acids. Germline V CDR1 and CDR2: SGHRS, YFSETQ. The junction had 5 bases not matched to a gene; V was cut back by 5 bases and J by 6 bases. The CDR3 DNA reads TGCGCCAGCAGGGTGGGACTAGCGCGCAATGAGCAGTTCTTC. Translating gives CASRVGLARNEQFF.

This clonotype has a count of ten or more. The CDR3 nucleotides are TGTGCCAGCAGCGTAGTTTATAATTCACCCCTCCACTTT. Its protein is CASSVVYNSPLHF. This chain connects TRBV9 to TRBJ1-6, with D hard to call. Trimming stripped 0 bases from V and 4 bases from J, with 2 bases between. The CDR3 extends over 13 amino acids. Germline V gene data show CDR1 as SGDLS and CDR2 as YYNGEE.

This clonotype has at least ten counts. The genes are TRBV6-1 and TRBJ2-1, with 8 positions matching TRBD2. The CDR3 runs to 16 residues. V lost 5 bases to trimming and J lost 4 bases; unmatched junction nucleotides: 10. Per the germline V gene, CDR1 is MNHNS and CDR2 is SASEGT. As DNA, the CDR3 is TGTGCCAGCAGTCTCCGGACTAGCAGACCGTACAATGAGCAGTTCTTC. Amino acid sequence: CASSLRTSRPYNEQFF.

Worth noting for this clonotype: A much more abundant neighbour one base away suggests this may be a read error. The CDR3 end shows no conserved phenylalanine or tryptophan, and so a read error is likely. The chain recombines TRBV14 with TRBJ2-1; D might be TRBD1 or TRBD2, each matching 5 bases. Germline lookup yields CDR1 SGHDN and CDR2 FVKESK. The CDR3 sequence is 13 residues long. The V end lost 4 bases, the J end lost 1 base, and 5 bases lay between the germline ends. The CDR3 is CASSRGSYNEQFS. CDR3 nucleotide sequence: TGTGCCAGCAGCCGGGGGTCCTACAATGAGCAGTTCTCC.

On this clonotype itself: No conserved phenylalanine or tryptophan is present at the end of the CDR3, so a read error is the likely explanation. The V gene is TRBV20-1, the J gene TRBJ1-6; 8 bases map to TRBD1. CDR3 length: 14 residues. Germline V lookup: CDR1 DFQATT, CDR2 SNEGSKA (reference sequence). CDR3 in amino acids: CSARGGQVDSPLHL. For the CDR3, the DNA is TGCAGCGCTAGAGGGGGACAGGTCGATTCACCCCTCCACCTT.

This clonotype was picked up many times. The chain is built from TRBV20-1 and TRBJ1-1; no firm D call. Deletions cut 4 bases from V and 0 bases from J, with 15 bases between. The CDR3 contains 15 residues. Germline V gene data show CDR1 as DFQATT and CDR2 as SNEGSKA (reference sequence). CDR3 sequence: CSATPLGRMNTEAFF. The CDR3 DNA sequence: TGCAGTGCTACCCCTCTGGGCAGAATGAACACTGAAGCTTTCTTT.